Listed below are T cell receptor beta chains from one sample, sequenced in a study of T cell responses to AZD1222 COVID-19 vaccine. Libraries were prepared by immunoSEQ multiplex PCR; TCRdb keeps only in-frame clonotypes and omits some of them. The table records 45,000 to 55,000 clones, roughly four fifths of them present only once. Sequencing was performed on peripheral blood, taken on day 0 of AZD1222 vaccination. These receptor sequences come from an adult in good health. The CDR3 runs from the conserved cysteine through the conserved F or W. Fields, in order: J gene, D gene, clone size, V gene, CDR3 DNA, CDR3 protein. The D gene is left open where the match is weak. Clone size is not always given. Where it is, it says once, few, many or a class for expanded clones.

>TRBJ1-3|TRBD1|-|TRBV5-4
TGTGCCAGCAGTACTAGGGGGCAAGGAAACACCATATATTTT
CASSTRGQGNTIYF
>TRBJ2-7|TRBD2|-|TRBV5-8
TGTGCCAGCAGCTTGGGACTAGCGGGGGTTGGCTACGAGCAGTACTTC
CASSLGLAGVGYEQYF
>TRBJ1-3|-|-|TRBV3-1/TRBV3-2
TGTGCCAGCAGCGACAGGATTTTCTCTGGAAACACCATATATTTT
CASSDRIFSGNTIYF
>TRBJ1-2|TRBD1|many|TRBV4-1
TGCGCCAGCAGCACGATCGACAGGGCCCGGGAAGGCTACACCTTC
CASSTIDRAREGYTF
>TRBJ1-3|-|-|TRBV15
TGTGCCACCAGCAGACCCACAGGGTCTGGAAACACCATATATTTT
CATSRPTGSGNTIYF
>TRBJ2-6|TRBD2|-|TRBV19
TGTGCCAGTAGTATAAGCGGGGAGGGTGTGCCTGGGGCCAACGTCCTGACTTTC
CASSISGEGVPGANVLTF
>TRBJ1-4|-|-|TRBV3-1/TRBV3-2
TGTGCCAGCAGCCAAGGTCTCAGGGAAAAACTGTTTTTT
CASSQGLREKLFF
>TRBJ1-6|-|-|TRBV14
TGTGCCAGCAGCCAAGACAGGGATTCACCCCTCCACTTT
CASSQDRDSPLHF
>TRBJ2-2|-|-|TRBV4-2
TGTGCCAGCAGCCAAGACCGGCAGGGCACCGGGGAGCTGTTTTTT
CASSQDRQGTGELFF
>TRBJ1-5|-|-|TRBV2
TGTGCCAGCAGTGCCGACAAAAACCCCAATCAGCCCCAGCATTTT
CASSADKNPNQPQHF
>TRBJ2-7|-|-|TRBV14
TGTGCCAGCAGCCAAGCCTTCGGGGCCGCGGGCTACGAGCAGTACTTC
CASSQAFGAAGYEQYF
>TRBJ1-5|TRBD1|once|TRBV25-1
TGTGCCAGCAGTGATGGGGACAGGGCCCAGCATTTT
CASSDGDRAQHF
>TRBJ2-7|-|once|TRBV11-2
TGTGCCAGCAGCCTAACAGATCCCCGGCAGTACTTC
CASSLTDPRQYF
>TRBJ1-4|-|-|TRBV30
TGTGCCTGGAGTGTTAGTGTTAATGAAAAACTGTTTTTT
CAWSVSVNEKLFF
>TRBJ2-7|TRBD2|-|TRBV4-1
TGCGCCAGCAGCCAGGTATTGGGTCTAGCGGGAGTCGAGCAGTACTTC
CASSQVLGLAGVEQYF
>TRBJ2-2|-|-|TRBV18
TGTGCCAGCCACTCCGGGGTCAAACAATACCACACCGGGGAGCTGTTTTTT
CASHSGVKQYHTGELFF
>TRBJ2-7|-|-|TRBV15
TGTGCCACCAGCAGTACACAGCCCTTAGTGGGCTACTACGAGCAGTACTTC
CATSSTQPLVGYYEQYF
>TRBJ1-4|-|-|TRBV19
-
CASTSVPGQDIEKLFF
>TRBJ2-1|TRBD2|-|TRBV30
TGTGCCTGGAGCGTACTTTTCGCGGGAGGGGAGCAGTTCTTC
CAWSVLFAGGEQFF
>TRBJ1-5|-|-|TRBV4-1
TGCGCCAGCAGCGCGAGGCCAGGGGCACTAGAGGACCAGCCCCAGCATTTT
CASSARPGALEDQPQHF
>TRBJ1-1|-|-|TRBV18
TGTGCCAGCAAAAGGGGAGACAGGTGGTTTAACACTGAAGCTTTCTTT
CASKRGDRWFNTEAFF
>TRBJ2-6|-|-|TRBV28
TGTGCCAGCAGTACCGGTGGGGCCAACGTCCTGACTTTC
CASSTGGANVLTF
>TRBJ1-2|-|-|TRBV6-5
TGTGCCAGCACCCAGGTCAGGGGTACTAACTATGGCTACACCTTC
CASTQVRGTNYGYTF
>TRBJ2-6|-|-|TRBV6-5
TGTGCCGGAGGGTCTGGGGCCAACGTCCTGACTTTC
CAGGSGANVLTF
>TRBJ2-5|-|-|TRBV5-8
TGTGCCAGCAGCGTGGACGGCGGGAAGACCCAGTACTTC
CASSVDGGKTQYF
>TRBJ2-1|TRBD2|-|TRBV30
TGTGCCTGGAGTCGGGGGACTAGCGGACATAATGAGCAGTTCTTC
CAWSRGTSGHNEQFF
>TRBJ1-1|-|-|TRBV7-8
TGTGCCAGCCTGAACCGCGGGGCAGGGGTACCTGAAGCTTTCTTT
CASLNRGAGVPEAFF
>TRBJ2-7|TRBD1|-|TRBV19
TGTGCCAGTAGTCGGACAGGGGCCTACGAGCAGTACTTC
CASSRTGAYEQYF
>TRBJ2-2|TRBD1|once|TRBV19
TGTGCCAGTAGTATGAGAGGGGGCGCGGGCGGGGAGCTGTTTTTT
CASSMRGGAGGELFF
>TRBJ1-1|-|-|TRBV27
TGTGCCAGCAGTTTATTCGCGGTGAGGACTGAAGCTTTCTTT
CASSLFAVRTEAFF
>TRBJ2-1|TRBD2|-|TRBV5-1
TGCGCCAGCAGCCCAGGCGGGACTAGCGGGTACAATGAGCAGTTCTTC
CASSPGGTSGYNEQFF
>TRBJ1-6|-|few|TRBV11-2
TGTGCCAGCAGCTTGAGGCCCGCGGATTCACCCCTCCACTTT
CASSLRPADSPLHF
>TRBJ1-4|-|-|TRBV5-5
TGTGCCAGCAGCTTTATTGAAAAACTGTTTTTT
CASSFIEKLFF
>TRBJ2-7|TRBD2|-|TRBV6-5
TGTGCCAGCAGGCGGGGGAGCACCTACGAGCAGTACTTC
CASRRGSTYEQYF
>TRBJ2-7|TRBD1|-|TRBV7-9
TGTGCCAGCAGCTTAGTGGGACAGGGGAATCACGAGCAGTACTTC
CASSLVGQGNHEQYF
>TRBJ2-4|-|-|TRBV2
TGTGCCAGCAGCAAGGGGGGGGGTCCCAAAAACATTCAGTACTTC
CASSKGGGPKNIQYF
>TRBJ1-2|-|-|TRBV29-1
TGCAGCGTTGAAGAGCGACAGTTCGGTGGCTACACCTTC
CSVEERQFGGYTF
>TRBJ1-5|-|-|TRBV19
TGTGCCAGTAGTATGGGGGGACTAGACAATCAGCCCCAGCATTTT
CASSMGGLDNQPQHF